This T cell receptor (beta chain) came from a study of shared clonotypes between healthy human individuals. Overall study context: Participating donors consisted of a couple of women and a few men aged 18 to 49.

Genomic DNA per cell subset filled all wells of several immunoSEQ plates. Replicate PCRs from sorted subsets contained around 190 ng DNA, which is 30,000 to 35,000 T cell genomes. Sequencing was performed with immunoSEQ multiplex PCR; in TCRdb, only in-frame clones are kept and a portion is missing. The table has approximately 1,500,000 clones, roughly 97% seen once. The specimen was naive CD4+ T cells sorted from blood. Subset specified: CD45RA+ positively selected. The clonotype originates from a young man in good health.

The CDR3 sequence is CASSHGTGSAGELFF. The CDR3 DNA reads as TGCGCCAGCAGCCACGGGACAGGGTCGGCCGGGGAGCTGTTTTTT. This rearrangement joins TRBV5-1 to TRBJ2-2; 9 bases line up with TRBD1. With 4 bases clipped from V and 6 bases from J, the junction kept 7 bases outside the gene matches. The CDR3 spans 15 residues. Germline V gene data show CDR1 as SGHRS and CDR2 as YFSETQ.